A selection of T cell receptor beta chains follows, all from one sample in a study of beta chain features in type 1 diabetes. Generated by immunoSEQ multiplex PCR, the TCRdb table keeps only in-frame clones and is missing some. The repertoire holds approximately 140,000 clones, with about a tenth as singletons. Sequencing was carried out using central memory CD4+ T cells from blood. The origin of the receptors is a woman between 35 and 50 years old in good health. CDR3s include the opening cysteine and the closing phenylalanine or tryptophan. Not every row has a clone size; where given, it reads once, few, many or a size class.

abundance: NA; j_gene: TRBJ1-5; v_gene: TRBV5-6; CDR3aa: CASSWRQGGGNQPQHF
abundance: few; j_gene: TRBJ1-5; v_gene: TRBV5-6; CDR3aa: CASSPFRSTGLGQPQHF
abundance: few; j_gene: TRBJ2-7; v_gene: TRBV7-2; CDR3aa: CASSQGLAGEQYF
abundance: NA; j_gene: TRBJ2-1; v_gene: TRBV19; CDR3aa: CASSMGVWISADNEQFF
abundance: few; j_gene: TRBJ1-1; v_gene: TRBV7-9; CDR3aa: CASSLAGKNTEAFF
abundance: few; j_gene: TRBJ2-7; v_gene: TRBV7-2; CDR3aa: CASSLAAGGHEQYF
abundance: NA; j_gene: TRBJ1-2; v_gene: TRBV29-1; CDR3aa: CSVAGQGHGYTF
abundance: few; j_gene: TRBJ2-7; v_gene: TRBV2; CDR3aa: CASRQDRAIFYEQYF
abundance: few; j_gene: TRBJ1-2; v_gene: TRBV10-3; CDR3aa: CAIRGEGQGASGGYTF
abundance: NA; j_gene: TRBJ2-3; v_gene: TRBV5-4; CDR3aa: CASSLLADLTDTQYF
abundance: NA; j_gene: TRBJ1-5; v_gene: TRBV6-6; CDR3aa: CASSLGTALNQPQHF
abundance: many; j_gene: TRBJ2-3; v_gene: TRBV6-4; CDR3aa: CASSAGDDTDTQYF
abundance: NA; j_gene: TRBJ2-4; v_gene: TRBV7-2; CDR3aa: CASSPEAATKNIQYF
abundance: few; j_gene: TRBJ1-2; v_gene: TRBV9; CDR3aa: CASSVGQGAYGYTF
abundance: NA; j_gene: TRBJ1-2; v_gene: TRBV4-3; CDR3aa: CASSQVNLAGRGRGYTF
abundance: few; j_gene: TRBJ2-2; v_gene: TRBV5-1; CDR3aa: CASSRSGQGTGELFF
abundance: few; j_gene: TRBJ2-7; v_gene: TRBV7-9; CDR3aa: CASSREGGSYEQYF
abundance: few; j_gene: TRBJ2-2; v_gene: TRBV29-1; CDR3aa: CSVGQHTGELFF
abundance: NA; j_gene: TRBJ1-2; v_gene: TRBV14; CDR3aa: CASSPRRTSGYTF
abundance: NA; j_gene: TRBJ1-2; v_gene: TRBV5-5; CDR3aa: CASSLERRLPGYTF
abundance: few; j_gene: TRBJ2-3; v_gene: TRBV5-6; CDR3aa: CASRPGADTQYF
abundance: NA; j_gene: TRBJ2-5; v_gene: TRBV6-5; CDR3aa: CASSYSIQETQYF